What follows are 15 T cell receptor beta chains derived from one specimen sequenced in a study of identical twins. In TCRdb, the 5' RACE reads were re-called with MiXCR into one record per CDR3 protein. This table has 1.5 million to 2 million distinct CDR3 sequences, about 30% appearing once. The sequenced material came from cord blood. These receptors all come from a newborn girl in good health.

This clonotype showed up many times. This sequence joins TRBV7-2 and TRBJ2-4; 10 bases fit TRBD2. Germline V gene sequence: CDR1 SGHTA, CDR2 FQGNSA. V was clipped by 1 base and J by 5 bases; unmatched bases: 5. This CDR3 is built from 16 residues. CDR3 DNA: TGTGCCAGCAGCTTAGGTGGGACTAGCGCACAAAACATTCAGTACTTC. This translates into CASSLGGTSAQNIQYF.

The chain has TRBV5-5 and TRBJ2-3; D is perhaps TRBD1 (6 bases). This CDR3 is built from 17 residues. The ends were cut back, 2 bases at V and 3 bases at J, with 19 bases in the middle. Germline V gene data show CDR1 as SGHKS and CDR2 as YYEKEE (reference sequence). In DNA form, the CDR3 reads TGTGCCAGCAGCTTCCTACCGGGACACCCGGGGACAGATACGCAGTATTTT. Its protein product is CASSFLPGHPGTDTQYF. Combining the CDR3 with reference TRBV5-5 and TRBJ2-3 gives the whole variable domain DAGVTQSPTHLIKTRGQQVTLRCSPISGHKSVSWYQQVLGQGPQFIFQYYEKEERGRGNFPDRFSARQFPNYSSELNVNALLLGDSALYLCASSFLPGHPGTDTQYFGPGTRLTVL.

There are a few counts of this clonotype. The V gene is TRBV10-3, the J gene TRBJ1-2; D ambiguous. The germline V gene encodes CDR1 ENHRY and CDR2 SYGVKD. The CDR3 totals 13 residues. Deletions cut 2 bases from V and 4 bases from J, with 8 bases between. The CDR3 loop is CAISEADGYGYTF. The CDR3 nucleotides are TGTGCCATCAGTGAGGCCGACGGCTATGGCTACACCTTC.

J is TRBJ2-5 and V is TRBV4-1; D tentatively fits TRBD1 or TRBD2 (6 bases each). This CDR3 has 15 residues. The germline V and J ends were trimmed by 2 bases and 4 bases, with 14 bases remaining between them. Looked up from germline, CDR1 is MGHRA and CDR2 is YSYEKL. CDR3 bases: TGCGCCAGCAGCCAACAACCGGGGGCCGGAGAGACCCAGTACTTC. It codes for CASSQQPGAGETQYF.

The chain joins TRBV13 to TRBJ2-3, with TRBD2 matching 10 bases. The V gene's germline CDR1 is PRHDT and CDR2 FYEKMQ (reference sequence). The J segment lost 2 bases and the V segment lost 5 bases, leaving 7 bases of the junction unmatched. This CDR3 region has 16 residues. CDR3 nucleotides: TGTGCCAGCAGCCTCCCACTAGCGGGGCCCACAGATACGCAGTATTTT. It encodes CASSLPLAGPTDTQYF.

Points on this clonotype: This may come from a read error, since a much larger clone is one base off. This chain connects TRBV3-1 to TRBJ2-4, with D uncertain. The DNA end is a closer match to TRBJ2-5, so the J assignment may be wrong. The CDR3 is 13 amino acids. Germline lookup yields CDR1 LGHDT and CDR2 YNNKEL (reference sequence). The CDR3 DNA reads as TGTGCCAGCAGCCAAAGGATCCAAGAGACCCAGTACTTC. Translating gives CASSQRIQETQYF.

In its sample, this clonotype was seen a few times. The gene calls are TRBV9 and TRBJ2-5, with no clear D. V lost 0 bases and J lost 4, with 4 bases in between. The CDR3 sequence is 12 residues long. Germline V gene data show CDR1 as SGDLS and CDR2 as YYNGEE. This CDR3 is CASSVATETQYF. In DNA, the CDR3 is TGTGCCAGCAGCGTAGCTACAGAGACCCAGTACTTC.

The rearrangement uses TRBV20-1 and TRBJ1-3; 7 bases line up with TRBD1. The V and J ends lost 5 bases and 0 bases, in that order; junction bases with no gene match: 1. Germline-derived CDR1 and CDR2 are DFQATT and SNEGSKA (reference sequence). The CDR3 runs 13 residues. The CDR3 protein is CSADRASGNTIYF. CDR3 nucleotide sequence: TGCAGTGCTGACAGGGCCTCTGGAAACACCATATATTTT.

This clonotype was found many times. This sequence joins TRBV29-1 and TRBJ1-2; D not certain. This CDR3 contains 15 residues. Germline CDR1 is SQVTM and CDR2 is ANQGSEA. Trimming took 6 bases from V and 2 from J, leaving 19 bases between them. CDR3 nucleotide sequence: TGCAGCGTCGCTGCCTCCGGGGATGGGAACTATGGCTACACCTTC. It yields the protein CSVAASGDGNYGYTF. The whole variable domain, remainder taken from reference TRBV29-1 and TRBJ1-2, is SAVISQKPSRDICQRGTSLTIQCQVDSQVTMMFWYRQQPGQSLTLIATANQGSEATYESGFVIDKFPISRPNLTFSTLTVSNMSPEDSSIYLCSVAASGDGNYGYTFGSGTRLTVV.

This clonotype was picked up one time. CDR3 loop: CSASGSSGGTDTQYF. The CDR3 DNA is TGCAGTGCTAGCGGCTCTAGCGGGGGCACAGATACGCAGTATTTT. V and J are TRBV20-1 and TRBJ2-3; 9 bases fit TRBD2. Per germline, CDR1 DFQATT and CDR2 SNEGSKA (reference sequence). CDR3 size: 15 residues. V lost 3 bases, J lost 1 base, and 5 bases stayed unmatched.

A few counts support this clonotype. This chain uses TRBV6-1 with TRBJ1-2; D perhaps matches TRBD1 (5 bases). The V and J ends lost 5 bases and 2 bases respectively, with 12 bases between them. This CDR3 is 14 amino acids long. The germline gives CDR1 MNHNS, CDR2 SASEGT. The CDR3: CASSSDTVNYGYTF. DNA for the CDR3: TGTGCCAGCAGTTCGGACACCGTCAACTATGGCTACACCTTC.

This clonotype has a count of ten or more. The chain carries TRBV5-1 and TRBJ2-7; D is undetermined. The ends were cut back, 4 bases at V and 3 bases at J, with 14 bases in the middle. Germline values: CDR1 SGHRS, CDR2 YFSETQ. The CDR3 loop spans 14 amino acids. CDR3 sequence reads: CASSEWTENYEQYF. The CDR3 DNA reads TGCGCCAGCAGCGAGTGGACCGAGAACTACGAGCAGTACTTC.

This clonotype was seen many times. This chain links TRBV2 with TRBJ2-5; 8 bases match TRBD1. The ends lost 5 bases at V and 5 bases at J; junction bases unmatched: 7. This CDR3 has 14 residues. CDR1 and CDR2 from the germline V gene are SNHLY and FYNNEI. In DNA, the CDR3 is TGTGCCAGCAGTCCCGACAGGGGTTGGGAGACCCAGTACTTC. Protein sequence: CASSPDRGWETQYF.

This clonotype was detected only a few times. The rearrangement links TRBV20-1 to TRBJ1-2; no definite D call. Germline V CDR1 and CDR2: DFQATT, SNEGSKA (reference sequence). This CDR3 has 13 amino acids. V was trimmed by 6 bases and J by 4 bases, leaving 15 bases between them. The CDR3 nucleotides read TGCAGTGCCTTACACCCCCAACCCTATGGCTACACCTTC. Translated: CSALHPQPYGYTF.

In its sample, this clonotype was seen a few times. The rearrangement joins TRBV5-1 to TRBJ2-3; D possibly matches TRBD1 or TRBD2 (5 bases each). The CDR3 runs 15 residues. Germline CDR1 reads SGHRS; CDR2 reads YFSETQ. V lost 4 bases, J lost 2 bases, and 14 bases lay in between. The chain's CDR3 is CASSGRGLITDTQYF. Written as DNA, the CDR3 is TGCGCCAGCAGCGGCCGGGGCCTCATCACAGATACGCAGTATTTT.